This passage covers 2 T cell receptor beta chains from one sample sequenced in a study of blood T cell repertoires in COVID-19. Some clones are missing from TCRdb's copy, which holds only in-frame ones; the method was immunoSEQ multiplex PCR. The profile shows approximately 480,000 clones, 80% to 90% of them singletons. Sequenced input: peripheral blood. These receptors originate from a man between 18 and 29 years old with COVID-19, enrolled during active disease.

The chain links TRBV7-2 to TRBJ1-5; no firm D call. This CDR3 spans 13 amino acids. Trimming shortened V by 4 bases and J by 2 bases, and 6 bases separated the two germline ends. CDR1 is SGHTA, CDR2 FQGNSA, per germline. The CDR3 DNA follows: TGTGCCAGCAGCTCTTTTGGCAATCAGCCCCAGCATTTT. The encoded protein is CASSSFGNQPQHF.

The chain recombines TRBV19 with TRBJ1-2; possibly TRBD1 for D (5 bases). From germline, CDR1 is LNHDA and CDR2 SQIVND (reference sequence). This CDR3 has 15 residues. V was shortened by 3 bases and J by 7 bases, with 18 bases between the two germline ends. CDR3 sequence reads: CASSITSPRDSGYTF. As DNA, the CDR3 is TGTGCCAGTAGTATCACCAGCCCGAGAGACAGTGGCTACACCTTC.